The 24 T cell receptor beta chains below come from one sample, sequenced in a study of synovial regulatory T cells in juvenile arthritis (dated by TCRdb to the mid-2010s). The library relied on the immunoSEQ multiplex PCR assay. TCRdb limited this immuneACCESS table to in-frame rearrangements with V and J called. A share of clones is missing; checked studies link under half to unresolved V genes, and the rest is unexplained. The table for this sample shows under 8,000 clones. The top ten constitute roughly 0.62% of the sample. Sequenced sample: Treg cells from blood. This sample's cell subset or site label indicates: remaining (HLA-DR-negative) circulating blood Treg cells. The receptors originated from a donor aged 2-35 years with juvenile idiopathic arthritis.

The V and J genes are TRBV30 and TRBJ2-7; TCRdb's assignment of TRBD2 cannot be checked, as there is no DNA. The CDR3 is made up of 11 amino acids. The DNA is not on file. Germline V gene data show CDR1 as GTSNPN and CDR2 as SVGIG (reference sequence). The CDR3 region is CAWSVGRDRYF.

The rearrangement uses TRBV6-1 and TRBJ1-1; TCRdb proposes TRBD1, but this gene call is untestable without DNA. Germline V gene data show CDR1 as MNHNS and CDR2 as SASEGT. The CDR3 runs 13 residues. The entry carries no DNA sequence. This CDR3 is CASSGQGLPEAFF.

The chain combines TRBV2 with TRBJ1-6. Germline V gene lookup returns CDR1 SNHLY and CDR2 FYNNEI. This CDR3 is built from 13 residues. DNA was not recorded. CDR3 residues: CASNRGGNSPLHF. The full variable domain, its missing parts supplied by reference TRBV2 and TRBJ1-6, is EPEVTQTPSHQVTQMGQEVILRCVPISNHLYFYWYRQILGQKVEFLVSFYNNEISEKSEIFDDQFSVERPDGSNFTLKIRSTKLEDSAMYFCASNRGGNSPLHFGNGTRLTVT.

The rearrangement uses TRBV6-5 and TRBJ2-1. This CDR3 has 15 residues. No DNA has been recorded. Germline CDR1 MNHEY, CDR2 SVGAGI. The CDR3 here is CASRINGGPYNEQFF.

The V call is TRBV2, the J call TRBJ1-4. Germline V gene data show CDR1 as SNHLY and CDR2 as FYNNEI. The CDR3 is 13 amino acids. The coding DNA is unavailable. CDR3 sequence reads: CATRGTKNEKLFF.

The chain combines TRBV5-1 with TRBJ2-7; absent DNA, TCRdb's TRBD1 call cannot be checked. CDR1 is SGHRS, CDR2 YFSETQ, per germline. The CDR3 consists of 15 residues. This entry has no DNA. The CDR3 protein is CASSGDPDPGHEQYF.

The rearrangement uses TRBV6-6 and TRBJ2-7. The CDR3 runs to 15 residues. DNA for this receptor is not on file. CDR1 is MNHNY, CDR2 SVGAGI, per germline (reference sequence). CDR3 region: CASSYSPMFSREQYF.

The chain links TRBV9 to TRBJ1-6; lacking DNA, the TRBD1 call made by TCRdb goes unchecked. The CDR3 is made up of 14 amino acids. DNA is not recorded here. Germline lookup yields CDR1 SGDLS and CDR2 YYNGEE. The CDR3 loop reads CASTRDTSNSPLHF.

The chain links TRBV6-5 to TRBJ1-5; as DNA is missing, the TRBD1 call by TCRdb cannot be tested. This CDR3 contains 13 residues. DNA is not recorded here. From germline, CDR1 is MNHEY and CDR2 SVGAGI. The CDR3 sequence: CASSKYRGQPQHF.

The genes are TRBV6-5 and TRBJ1-2. Per the germline V gene, CDR1 is MNHEY and CDR2 is SVGAGI. This CDR3 has 15 amino acids. DNA is not recorded here. CDR3 loop: CASSGLMTANYGYTF.

V is TRBV9 and J is TRBJ2-5; TCRdb returns TRBD1, unconfirmable since there is no DNA. CDR1 and CDR2 (germline): SGDLS, YYNGEE. The CDR3 sequence is 14 residues long. The coding DNA is unavailable. CDR3: CASSVEWGQAAQYF.

The gene calls are TRBV7-9 and TRBJ1-1; lacking DNA, the TRBD1 call made by TCRdb goes unchecked. In germline, CDR1 is SEHNR, CDR2 FQNEAQ (reference sequence). The CDR3 runs to 13 residues. Only the protein is available. The CDR3 protein is CAIHRGMNTEAFF.

This chain uses TRBV18 with TRBJ1-5. Germline loops: CDR1 KGHSH, CDR2 LQKENI. This CDR3 comprises 15 residues. DNA is not recorded here. This chain's CDR3 is CASSWGGQTGQPQHF.

The rearrangement uses TRBV6-5 and TRBJ1-2. CDR1 and CDR2 from the germline V gene are MNHEY and SVGAGI. This CDR3 is 14 amino acids long. No DNA has been recorded. The CDR3 loop reads CASSYHPRGYGYTF.

By frequency, this clone is medium-sized. V is TRBV5-1 and J is TRBJ2-7; TCRdb calls TRBD2, which cannot be checked without DNA. The CDR3 is 17 residues long. No DNA sequence was recorded. The germline gives CDR1 SGHRS, CDR2 YFSETQ. The CDR3 here is CASSWRLAGMVGYEQYF.

The chain couples TRBV5-8 to TRBJ1-1; TCRdb calls TRBD1, which cannot be checked without DNA. Germline-derived CDR1 and CDR2 are SGHTS and YDEGEE. This CDR3 region has 15 residues. The DNA sequence is not available. CDR3 region: CASSYRDRGNTEAFF. Complete variable domain (other parts from reference TRBV5-8 and TRBJ1-1): EAGVTQSPTHLIKTRGQQATLRCSPISGHTSVYWYQQALGLGLQFLLWYDEGEERNRGNFPPRFSGRQFPNYSSELNVNALELEDSALYLCASSYRDRGNTEAFFGQGTRLTVV.

Notes on this clone: The CDR3 does not end in the conserved phenylalanine or tryptophan, so this is likely a read error. The rearrangement joins TRBV6-6 to TRBJ1-2. The CDR3 is 7 residues long. DNA is not recorded here. Germline V gives CDR1 MNHNY, CDR2 SVGAGI (reference sequence). This CDR3 is CASSRLS.

The rearrangement joins TRBV25-1 to TRBJ2-1. Germline assignment: CDR1 MGHDK and CDR2 SYGVNS. The CDR3 spans 13 residues. No DNA is listed. CDR3 amino acids: CASSEFGYNEQFF. The variable domain in full, completed from reference TRBV25-1 and TRBJ2-1, reads EADIYQTPRYLVIGTGKKITLECSQTMGHDKMYWYQQDPGMELHLIHYSYGVNSTEKGDLSSESTVSRIRTEHFPLTLESARPSHTSQYLCASSEFGYNEQFFGPGTRLTVL.

V gene TRBV5-1 combines with J gene TRBJ2-3; lacking DNA, the TRBD2 call made by TCRdb goes unchecked. Per the germline V gene, CDR1 is SGHRS and CDR2 is YFSETQ. This CDR3 spans 19 amino acids. The nucleotide record is missing. CDR3 region: CASSLAASGQPGGTDTQYF.

The rearrangement joins TRBV2 to TRBJ2-7; the D call of TRBD2 rests on TCRdb alone, since no DNA is present to check it. CDR1 and CDR2 from the germline V gene are SNHLY and FYNNEI. This CDR3 has 12 residues. Nucleotide data are not available. CDR3 residues: CASSDFPYEQYF. Combining the CDR3 with reference TRBV2 and TRBJ2-7 gives the whole variable domain EPEVTQTPSHQVTQMGQEVILRCVPISNHLYFYWYRQILGQKVEFLVSFYNNEISEKSEIFDDQFSVERPDGSNFTLKIRSTKLEDSAMYFCASSDFPYEQYFGPGTRLTVT.

V is TRBV28 and J is TRBJ2-7; TCRdb picks TRBD2, but there is no DNA to check that call. The CDR3 extends over 12 amino acids. There is no recorded DNA. CDR1 MDHEN and CDR2 SYDVKM come from the germline V gene. CDR3 loop: CASSSRLSEQYF.

The V gene is TRBV2, the J gene TRBJ2-7; TCRdb gives TRBD2 as the D gene, but with no DNA this cannot be confirmed. CDR1 SNHLY and CDR2 FYNNEI come from the germline V gene. The CDR3 is 14 amino acids. Only the protein is available. CDR3 sequence: CARIQTTRTYEQYF.

This chain uses TRBV18 with TRBJ1-2. CDR1 is KGHSH and CDR2 is LQKENI in the germline V gene. The CDR3 length is 15 residues. No DNA accompanies this entry. The CDR3 region is CASSAREFANYGYTF.

This chain uses TRBV28 with TRBJ2-2; as DNA is missing, the TRBD1 call by TCRdb cannot be tested. This CDR3 has 15 residues. Only the protein is on record. Germline V CDR1 and CDR2: MDHEN, SYDVKM. Here the CDR3 reads CASRPQGVSTGELFF. Using reference TRBV28 and TRBJ2-2 for the parts outside the CDR3, the full variable domain is DVKVTQSSRYLVKRTGEKVFLECVQDMDHENMFWYRQDPGLGLRLIYFSYDVKMKEKGDIPEGYSVSREKKERFSLILESASTNQTSMYLCASRPQGVSTGELFFGEGSRLTVL.